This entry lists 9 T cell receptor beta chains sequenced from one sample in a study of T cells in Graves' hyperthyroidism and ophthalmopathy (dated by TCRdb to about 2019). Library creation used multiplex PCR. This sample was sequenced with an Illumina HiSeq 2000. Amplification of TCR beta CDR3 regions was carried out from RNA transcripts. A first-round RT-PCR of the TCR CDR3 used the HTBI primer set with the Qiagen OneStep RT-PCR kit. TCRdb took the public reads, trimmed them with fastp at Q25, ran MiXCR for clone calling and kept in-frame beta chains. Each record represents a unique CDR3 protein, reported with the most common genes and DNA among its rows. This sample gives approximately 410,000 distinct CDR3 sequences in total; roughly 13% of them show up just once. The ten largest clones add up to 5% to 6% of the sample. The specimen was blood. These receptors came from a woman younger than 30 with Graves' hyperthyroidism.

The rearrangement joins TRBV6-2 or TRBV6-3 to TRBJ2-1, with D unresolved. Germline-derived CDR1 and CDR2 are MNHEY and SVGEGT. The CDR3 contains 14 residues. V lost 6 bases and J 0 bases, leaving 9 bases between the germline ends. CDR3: CASSDGSSYNEQFF. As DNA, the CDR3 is TGTGCCAGCAGCGACGGTAGCTCCTACAATGAGCAGTTCTTC.

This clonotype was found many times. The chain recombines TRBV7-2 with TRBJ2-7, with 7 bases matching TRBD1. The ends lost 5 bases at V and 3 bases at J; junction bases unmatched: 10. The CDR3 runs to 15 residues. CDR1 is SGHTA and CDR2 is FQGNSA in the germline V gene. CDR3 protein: CASSPQGTVDYEQYF. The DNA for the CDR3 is TGTGCCAGCAGCCCCCAAGGGACAGTTGACTACGAGCAGTACTTC.

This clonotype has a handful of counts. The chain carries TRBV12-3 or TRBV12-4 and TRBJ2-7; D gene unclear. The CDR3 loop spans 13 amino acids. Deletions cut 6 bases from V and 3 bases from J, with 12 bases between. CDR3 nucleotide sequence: TGTGCCAGCAGCCCAGAGAGGCACTACGAGCAGTACTTC. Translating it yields CASSPERHYEQYF.

The chain's CDR3 is CASRTTGDGEQFF. CDR3 bases: TGTGCCAGCAGAACAACAGGGGATGGTGAGCAGTTCTTC. V is TRBV9 and J is TRBJ2-1; 7 bases fit TRBD1. With V trimmed by 5 bases and J by 9 bases, 8 bases remained unmatched. Germline V gene lookup returns CDR1 SGDLS and CDR2 YYNGEE. This CDR3 is built from 13 residues.

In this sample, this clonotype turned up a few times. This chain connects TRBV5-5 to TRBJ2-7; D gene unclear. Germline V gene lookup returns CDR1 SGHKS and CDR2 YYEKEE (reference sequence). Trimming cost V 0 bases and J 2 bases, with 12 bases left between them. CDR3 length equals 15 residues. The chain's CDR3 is CASSLVGRTTYEQYF. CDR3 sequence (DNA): TGTGCCAGCAGCTTGGTGGGAAGAACGACCTACGAGCAGTACTTC.

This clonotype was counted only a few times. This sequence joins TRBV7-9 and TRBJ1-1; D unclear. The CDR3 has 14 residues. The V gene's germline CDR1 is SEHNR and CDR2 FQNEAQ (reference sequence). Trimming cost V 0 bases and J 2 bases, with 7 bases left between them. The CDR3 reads CASSLAYGNTEAFF. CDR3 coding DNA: TGTGCCAGCAGCTTAGCGTACGGAAACACTGAAGCTTTCTTT.

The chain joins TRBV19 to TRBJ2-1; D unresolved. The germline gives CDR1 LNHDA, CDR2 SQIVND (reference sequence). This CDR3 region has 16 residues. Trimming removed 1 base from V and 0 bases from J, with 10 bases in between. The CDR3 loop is CASSIAGYRSYNEQFF. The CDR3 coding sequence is TGTGCCAGTAGTATAGCTGGTTACCGCTCCTACAATGAGCAGTTCTTC.

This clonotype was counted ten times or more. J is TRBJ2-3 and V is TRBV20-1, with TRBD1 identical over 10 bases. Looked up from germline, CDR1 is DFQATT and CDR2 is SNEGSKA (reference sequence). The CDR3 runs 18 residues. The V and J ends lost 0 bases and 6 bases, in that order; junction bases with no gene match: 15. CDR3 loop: CSARDLPGQGPSIDTQYF. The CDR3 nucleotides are TGCAGTGCTAGAGACCTCCCGGGACAGGGGCCGAGTATCGATACGCAGTATTTT.

The CDR3: CASSFERTEFF. CDR3 DNA sequence: TGTGCCAGCAGCTTCGAGCGGACTGAGTTCTTC. J is TRBJ2-1 and V is TRBV11-2, with D possibly matching TRBD2 (5 bases). CDR1 is SGHAT, CDR2 FQNNGV, per germline. V lost 3 bases to trimming and J lost 14 bases, with 11 bases between them. The CDR3 loop spans 11 amino acids.